Listed here are 11 T cell receptor beta chains from one sample, sequenced in a study of identical twins. Via MiXCR, TCRdb re-called the 5' RACE reads, giving one row per CDR3 protein. The profile shows approximately 600,000 distinct CDR3 sequences, 7.1% of them singletons. The sample also formed part of further work on yellow fever vaccine responses in identical twins.

Material for sequencing was PBMCs. The source is a woman aged 18 to 35 in good health.

This clonotype was observed a handful of times. The gene calls are TRBV10-3 and TRBJ2-1; 9 bases fit TRBD2. Germline V CDR1 and CDR2: ENHRY, SYGVKD. The CDR3 contains 16 residues. With 2 bases clipped from V and 3 bases from J, the junction kept 5 bases outside the gene matches. CDR3 DNA sequence: TGTGCCATCAGTGAGGCTAGCGGGGCCATCTACAATGAGCAGTTCTTC. Its protein product is CAISEASGAIYNEQFF.

The sample holds a few counts of this clonotype. The rearrangement joins TRBV13 to TRBJ2-7; 13 nucleotides match TRBD2. CDR3 length: 16 amino acids. V shed 5 bases, J shed 6 bases, and the junction held 10 bases outside the gene matches. Per the germline V gene, CDR1 is PRHDT and CDR2 is FYEKMQ (reference sequence). This CDR3 reads CASSPQAGLAGSEQYF. CDR3 sequence (DNA): TGTGCCAGCAGCCCCCAAGCGGGACTAGCGGGATCCGAGCAGTACTTC.

In its sample, this clonotype was seen a few times. The chain joins TRBV4-2 to TRBJ2-2, with 9 bases matching TRBD2. Germline V CDR1 and CDR2: LGHNA, YNFKEQ. The CDR3 runs to 16 residues. The ends lost 3 bases at V and 1 base at J; junction bases unmatched: 3. CDR3 sequence (DNA): TGTGCCAGCAGCCAGGCGACTAGCGGGAACACCGGGGAGCTGTTTTTT. Its protein is CASSQATSGNTGELFF.

The V call is TRBV10-3, the J call TRBJ1-2; D remains unclear. V lost 3 bases to trimming and J lost 4 bases, with 18 bases between them. CDR3 length: 16 residues. Germline CDR1 and CDR2: ENHRY and SYGVKD. The CDR3 spells CAISDSTALGGYGYTF. CDR3 nucleotide sequence: TGTGCCATCAGTGATAGCACAGCATTGGGTGGCTATGGCTACACCTTC.

This chain connects TRBV20-1 to TRBJ1-3; 7 bases are a match to TRBD1. There are 15 residues in the CDR3. Germline CDR1 is DFQATT and CDR2 is SNEGSKA (reference sequence). The V and J ends lost 7 bases and 0 bases, in that order; junction bases with no gene match: 9. CDR3 sequence reads: CSVLSGTVSGNTIYF. The CDR3 DNA follows: TGCAGTGTTTTGTCCGGGACAGTCTCTGGAAACACCATATATTTT.

This clonotype showed up just a few times. The chain joins TRBV12-3 or TRBV12-4 to TRBJ2-2; unclear D gene. The CDR3 length is 14 residues. With 6 bases removed from V and 6 bases from J, the gap between germline ends came to 14 bases. For the CDR3, the DNA is TGTGCCAGCAGATCCCTAAGGTTGTCCGGGGAGCTGTTTTTT. Amino acids: CASRSLRLSGELFF.

The V and J genes are TRBV9 and TRBJ2-2, with 7 bases fitting TRBD1. This CDR3 region has 15 residues. The V gene end was trimmed by 0 bases and the J gene end by 1 base; junction bases not matched to a gene: 0. Per the germline V gene, CDR1 is SGDLS and CDR2 is YYNGEE. CDR3 nucleotide sequence: TGTGCCAGCAGCGTAGGGGACAGGAACACCGGGGAGCTGTTTTTT. Its translation: CASSVGDRNTGELFF.

The chain has TRBV29-1 and TRBJ1-3, with a weak D call TRBD1 (5 bases). The CDR3 runs to 14 residues. V was clipped by 5 bases and J by 4 bases, with 15 bases between them. From germline, CDR1 is SQVTM and CDR2 ANQGSEA. The CDR3 sequence: CSVHTAGHGNTIYF. As DNA, the CDR3 is TGCAGCGTTCACACGGCGGGGCACGGAAACACCATATATTTT.

The V call is TRBV19, the J call TRBJ1-5; the D is unclear. The V end lost 2 bases, the J end lost 1 base, and 12 bases lay between the germline ends. Germline V lookup: CDR1 LNHDA, CDR2 SQIVND (reference sequence). CDR3 length: 16 amino acids. The chain's CDR3 is CASSIKWRQSNQPQHF. The CDR3 DNA sequence: TGTGCCAGTAGTATAAAATGGCGCCAGAGCAATCAGCCCCAGCATTTT.

This clonotype was recorded at least ten times. The J gene is TRBJ2-2, the V gene TRBV12-3 or TRBV12-4, with D tentatively TRBD2 (5 bases). The CDR3 sequence is 14 residues long. Trimming removed 5 bases from V and 10 bases from J, with 17 bases in between. CDR3 nucleotides: TGTGCCAGCAGTCCCGGGTCCGGGGTGGTGGAGCTGTTTTTT. As protein: CASSPGSGVVELFF.

This clonotype was found many times. This sequence joins TRBV7-9 and TRBJ2-3; TRBD2 might be the D (5 bases). V lost 0 bases and J 3 bases, leaving 10 bases between the germline ends. This CDR3 is 15 amino acids long. Looked up from germline, CDR1 is SEHNR and CDR2 is FQNEAQ (reference sequence). CDR3 bases: TGTGCCAGCAGCTTAGCCCAGCCGGGGACAGATACGCAGTATTTT. Translation: CASSLAQPGTDTQYF.